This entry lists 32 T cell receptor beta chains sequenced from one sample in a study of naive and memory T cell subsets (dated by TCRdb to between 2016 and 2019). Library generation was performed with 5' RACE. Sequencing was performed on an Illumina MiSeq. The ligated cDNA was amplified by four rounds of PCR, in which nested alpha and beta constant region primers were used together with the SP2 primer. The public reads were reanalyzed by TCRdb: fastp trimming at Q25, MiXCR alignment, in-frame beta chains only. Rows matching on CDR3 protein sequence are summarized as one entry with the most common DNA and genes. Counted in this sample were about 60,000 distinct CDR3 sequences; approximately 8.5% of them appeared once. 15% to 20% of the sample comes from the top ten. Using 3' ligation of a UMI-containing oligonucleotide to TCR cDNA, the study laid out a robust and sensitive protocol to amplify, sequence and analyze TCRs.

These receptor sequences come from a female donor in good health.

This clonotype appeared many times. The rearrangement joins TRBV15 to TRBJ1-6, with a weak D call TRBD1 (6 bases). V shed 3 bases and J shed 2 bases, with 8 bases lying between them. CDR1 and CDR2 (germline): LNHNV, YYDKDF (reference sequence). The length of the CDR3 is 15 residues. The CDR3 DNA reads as TGTGCCACCAGCAGCGGGACAACCTATAATTCACCCCTCCACTTT. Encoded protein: CATSSGTTYNSPLHF.

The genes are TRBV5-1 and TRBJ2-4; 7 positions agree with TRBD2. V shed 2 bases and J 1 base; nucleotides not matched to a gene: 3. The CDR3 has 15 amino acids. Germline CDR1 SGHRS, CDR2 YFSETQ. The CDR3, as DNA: TGCGCCAGCAGCTTCATGGGGGGGGCCAAAAACATTCAGTACTTC. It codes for CASSFMGGAKNIQYF.

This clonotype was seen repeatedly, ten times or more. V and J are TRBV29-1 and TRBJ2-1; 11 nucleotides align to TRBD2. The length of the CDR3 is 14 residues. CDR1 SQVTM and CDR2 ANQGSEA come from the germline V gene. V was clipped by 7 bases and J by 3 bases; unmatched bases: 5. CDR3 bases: TGCAGCGCCCGAGGGACTAGCGGCTACAATGAGCAGTTCTTC. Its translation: CSARGTSGYNEQFF.

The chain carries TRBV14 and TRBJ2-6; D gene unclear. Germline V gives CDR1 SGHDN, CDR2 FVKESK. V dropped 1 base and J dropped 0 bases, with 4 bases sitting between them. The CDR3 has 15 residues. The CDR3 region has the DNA TGTGCCAGCAGCCAAGGGGCCTCTGGGGCCAACGTCCTGACTTTC. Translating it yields CASSQGASGANVLTF.

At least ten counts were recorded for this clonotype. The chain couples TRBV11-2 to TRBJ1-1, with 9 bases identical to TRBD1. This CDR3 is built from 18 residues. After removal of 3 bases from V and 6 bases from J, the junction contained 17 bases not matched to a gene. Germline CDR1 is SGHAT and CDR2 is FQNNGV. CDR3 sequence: CASSFFVGQGALGPEAFF. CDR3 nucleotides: TGTGCCAGCAGCTTTTTTGTGGGACAGGGAGCCCTAGGACCTGAAGCTTTCTTT. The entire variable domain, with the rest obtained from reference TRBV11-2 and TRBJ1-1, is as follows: EAGVAQSPRYKIIEKRQSVAFWCNPISGHATLYWYQQILGQGPKLLIQFQNNGVVDDSQLPKDRFSAERLKGVDSTLKIQPAKLEDSAVYLCASSFFVGQGALGPEAFFGQGTRLTVV.

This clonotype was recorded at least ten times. The CDR3 spells CASSLKGQGLGYTF. The CDR3 DNA follows: TGTGCCAGCAGCTTAAAGGGACAGGGGTTGGGCTACACCTTC. The rearrangement links TRBV11-2 to TRBJ1-2; 10 nucleotides align to TRBD1. Germline-derived CDR1 and CDR2 are SGHAT and FQNNGV. The CDR3 runs to 14 residues. V dropped 2 bases and J dropped 8; count of bases not matched to a gene: 5.

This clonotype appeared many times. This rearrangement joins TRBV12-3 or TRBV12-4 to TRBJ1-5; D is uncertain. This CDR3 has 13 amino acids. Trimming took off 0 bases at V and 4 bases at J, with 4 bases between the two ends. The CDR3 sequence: CASSLAENQPQHF. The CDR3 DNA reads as TGTGCCAGCAGTTTAGCAGAGAATCAGCCCCAGCATTTT.

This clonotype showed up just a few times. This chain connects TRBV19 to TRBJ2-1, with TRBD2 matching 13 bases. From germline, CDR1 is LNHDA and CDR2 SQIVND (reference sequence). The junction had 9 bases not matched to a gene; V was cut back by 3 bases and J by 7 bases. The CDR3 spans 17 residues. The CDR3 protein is CASSMGTSGNFENEQFF. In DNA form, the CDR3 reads TGTGCCAGTAGTATGGGGACTAGCGGGAATTTTGAGAATGAGCAGTTCTTC.

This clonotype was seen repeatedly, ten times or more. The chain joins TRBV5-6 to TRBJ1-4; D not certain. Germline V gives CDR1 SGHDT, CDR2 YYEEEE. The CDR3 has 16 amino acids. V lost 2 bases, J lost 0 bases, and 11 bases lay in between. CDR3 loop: CASSFRRSTTNEKLFF. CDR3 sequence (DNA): TGTGCCAGCAGCTTTCGGCGATCCACAACTAATGAAAAACTGTTTTTT.

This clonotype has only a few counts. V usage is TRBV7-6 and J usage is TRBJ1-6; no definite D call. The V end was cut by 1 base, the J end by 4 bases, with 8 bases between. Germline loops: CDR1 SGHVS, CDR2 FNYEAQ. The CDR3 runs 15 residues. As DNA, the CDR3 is TGTGCCAGCAGCTTAGAGCAGACTTATAATTCACCCCTCCACTTT. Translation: CASSLEQTYNSPLHF. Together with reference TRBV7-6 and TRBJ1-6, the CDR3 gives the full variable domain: GAGVSQSPRYKVTKRGQDVALRCDPISGHVSLYWYRQALGQGPEFLTYFNYEAQQDKSGLPNDRFSAERPEGSISTLTIQRTEQRDSAMYRCASSLEQTYNSPLHFGNGTRLTVT.

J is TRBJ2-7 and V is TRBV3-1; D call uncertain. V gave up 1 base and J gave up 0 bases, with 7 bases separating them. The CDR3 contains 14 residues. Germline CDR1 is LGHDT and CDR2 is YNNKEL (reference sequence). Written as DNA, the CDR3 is TGTGCCAGCAGCCAAGGCCTGAGCTCCTACGAGCAGTACTTC. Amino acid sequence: CASSQGLSSYEQYF.

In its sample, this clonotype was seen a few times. The chain's CDR3 is CASSQSGQELRAFF. The CDR3 DNA is TGTGCCAGCAGCCAATCCGGACAGGAGCTCCGAGCTTTCTTT. The gene calls are TRBV4-2 and TRBJ1-1; 7 bases align to TRBD1. The V segment lost 2 bases and the J segment 10 bases; nucleotides outside the gene matches: 10. Germline CDR1 LGHNA, CDR2 YNFKEQ. This CDR3 region has 14 residues.

CDR3 sequence: CAISAGGRIDTQYF. DNA of the CDR3: TGTGCCATCAGCGCGGGGGGGCGAATAGATACGCAGTATTTT. The chain links TRBV10-3 to TRBJ2-3, with 9 nucleotides matching TRBD2. Germline V CDR1 and CDR2: ENHRY, SYGVKD. The CDR3 extends over 14 amino acids. Germline trimming cut 6 bases from V and 5 bases from J; bases unmatched to any gene: 6.

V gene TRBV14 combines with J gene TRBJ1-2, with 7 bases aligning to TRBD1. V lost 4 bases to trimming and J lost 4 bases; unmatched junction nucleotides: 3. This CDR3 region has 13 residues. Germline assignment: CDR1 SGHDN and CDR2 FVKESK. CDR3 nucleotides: TGTGCCAGCAGCCCTGACAGGGCCTATGGCTACACCTTC. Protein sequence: CASSPDRAYGYTF.

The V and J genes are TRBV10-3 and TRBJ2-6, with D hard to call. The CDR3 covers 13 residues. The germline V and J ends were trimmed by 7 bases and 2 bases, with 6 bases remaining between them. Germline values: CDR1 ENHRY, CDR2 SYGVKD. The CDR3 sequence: CAIKAAGANVLTF. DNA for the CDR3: TGTGCCATCAAGGCTGCTGGGGCCAACGTCCTGACTTTC.

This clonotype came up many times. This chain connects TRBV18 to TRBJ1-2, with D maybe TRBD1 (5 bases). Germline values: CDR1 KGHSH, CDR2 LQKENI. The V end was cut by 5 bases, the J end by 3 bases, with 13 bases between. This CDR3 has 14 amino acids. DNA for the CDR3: TGTGCCAGCTCATCCCAGGGTAGCGACTATGGCTACACCTTC. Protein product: CASSSQGSDYGYTF.

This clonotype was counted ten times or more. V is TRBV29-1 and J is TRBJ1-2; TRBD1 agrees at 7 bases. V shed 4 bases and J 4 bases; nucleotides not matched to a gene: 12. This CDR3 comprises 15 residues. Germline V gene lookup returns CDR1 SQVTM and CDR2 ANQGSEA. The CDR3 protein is CSVVRPGQATYGYTF. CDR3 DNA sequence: TGCAGCGTTGTCCGTCCAGGACAGGCTACCTATGGCTACACCTTC.

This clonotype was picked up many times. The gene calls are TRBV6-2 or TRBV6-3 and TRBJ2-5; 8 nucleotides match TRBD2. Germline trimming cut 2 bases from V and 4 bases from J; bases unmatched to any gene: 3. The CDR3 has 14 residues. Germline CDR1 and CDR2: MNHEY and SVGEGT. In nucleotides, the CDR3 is TGTGCCAGCAGTTACGGCGGGGGGAGAGAGACCCAGTACTTC. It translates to CASSYGGGRETQYF.

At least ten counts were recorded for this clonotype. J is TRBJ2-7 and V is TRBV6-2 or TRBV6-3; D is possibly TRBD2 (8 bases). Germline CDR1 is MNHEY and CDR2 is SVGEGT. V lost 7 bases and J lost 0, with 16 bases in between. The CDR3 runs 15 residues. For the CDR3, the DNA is TGTGCCAGCACGGGAGGGGGCGGACACTCCTACGAGCAGTACTTC. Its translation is CASTGGGGHSYEQYF.

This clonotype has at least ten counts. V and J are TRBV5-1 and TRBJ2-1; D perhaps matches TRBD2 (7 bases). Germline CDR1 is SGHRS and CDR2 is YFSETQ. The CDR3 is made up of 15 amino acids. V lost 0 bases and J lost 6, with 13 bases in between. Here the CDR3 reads CASSLDRGGPNEQFF. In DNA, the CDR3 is TGCGCCAGCAGCTTGGATAGGGGGGGCCCCAATGAGCAGTTCTTC.

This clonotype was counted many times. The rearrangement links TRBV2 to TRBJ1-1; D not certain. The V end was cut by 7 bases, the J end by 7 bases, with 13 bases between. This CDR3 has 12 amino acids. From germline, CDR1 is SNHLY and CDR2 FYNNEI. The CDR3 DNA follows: TGTGCCAGCACGAGAAGGGTTGTTGAAGCTTTCTTT. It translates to CASTRRVVEAFF.

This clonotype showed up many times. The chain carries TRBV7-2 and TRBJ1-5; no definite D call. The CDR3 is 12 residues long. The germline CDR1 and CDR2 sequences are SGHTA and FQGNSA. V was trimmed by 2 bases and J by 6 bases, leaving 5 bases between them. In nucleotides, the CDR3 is TGTGCCAGCAGCTTAAATTTTCAGCCCCAGCATTTT. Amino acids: CASSLNFQPQHF.

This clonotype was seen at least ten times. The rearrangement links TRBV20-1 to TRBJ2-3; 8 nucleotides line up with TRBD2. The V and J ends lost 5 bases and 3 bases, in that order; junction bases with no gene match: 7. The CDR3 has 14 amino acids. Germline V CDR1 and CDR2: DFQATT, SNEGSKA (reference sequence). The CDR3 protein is CSAGRTSLTDTQYF. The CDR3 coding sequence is TGCAGTGCTGGCCGGACTAGCCTGACAGATACGCAGTATTTT.

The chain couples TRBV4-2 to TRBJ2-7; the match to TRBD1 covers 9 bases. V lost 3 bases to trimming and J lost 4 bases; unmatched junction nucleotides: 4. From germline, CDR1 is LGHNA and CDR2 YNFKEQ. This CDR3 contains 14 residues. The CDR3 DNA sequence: TGTGCCAGCAGCCAGGGGACAGGGAGGTACGAGCAGTACTTC. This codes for CASSQGTGRYEQYF.

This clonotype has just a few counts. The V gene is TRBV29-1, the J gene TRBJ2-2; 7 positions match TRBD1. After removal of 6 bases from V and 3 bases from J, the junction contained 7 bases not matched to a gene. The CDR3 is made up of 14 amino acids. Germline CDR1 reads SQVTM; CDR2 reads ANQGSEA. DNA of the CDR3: TGCAGCGTAACGACAGGGCTTTACACCGGGGAGCTGTTTTTT. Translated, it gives CSVTTGLYTGELFF.

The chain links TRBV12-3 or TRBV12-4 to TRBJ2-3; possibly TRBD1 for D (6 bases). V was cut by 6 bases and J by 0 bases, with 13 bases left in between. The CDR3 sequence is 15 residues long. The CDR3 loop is CASRGVQGSTDTQYF. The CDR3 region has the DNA TGTGCCAGCAGAGGGGTTCAGGGGAGCACAGATACGCAGTATTTT.

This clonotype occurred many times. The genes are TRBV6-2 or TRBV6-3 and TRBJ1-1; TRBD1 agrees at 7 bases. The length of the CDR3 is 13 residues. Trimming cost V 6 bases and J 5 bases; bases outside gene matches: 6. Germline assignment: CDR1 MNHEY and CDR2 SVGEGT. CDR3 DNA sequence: TGTGCCAGCAGCCCGACAGGGTGGACTGAAGCTTTCTTT. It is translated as CASSPTGWTEAFF.

The CDR3 is CASSSGPDLNIQYF. CDR3 coding DNA: TGTGCCAGCAGTTCCGGACCAGATTTGAACATTCAGTACTTC. V gene TRBV6-2 or TRBV6-3 combines with J gene TRBJ2-4; D is unresolved. V shed 4 bases and J shed 7 bases, with 14 bases lying between them. Germline V gene sequence: CDR1 MNHEY, CDR2 SVGEGT. This CDR3 has 14 amino acids.

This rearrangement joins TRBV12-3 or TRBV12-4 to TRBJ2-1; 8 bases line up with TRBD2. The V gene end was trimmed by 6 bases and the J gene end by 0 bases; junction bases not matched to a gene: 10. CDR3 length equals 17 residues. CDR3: CASRPPGAGGSYNEQFF. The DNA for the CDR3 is TGTGCCAGCAGGCCTCCCGGGGCGGGGGGCTCCTACAATGAGCAGTTCTTC.

The CDR3 DNA follows: TGTGCCAGCAGCCCGGGACTAGTTGGTTACGAGCAGTACTTC. Its translation is CASSPGLVGYEQYF. This sequence joins TRBV7-2 and TRBJ2-7, with 8 bases matching TRBD2. This CDR3 has 14 residues. The germline CDR1 and CDR2 sequences are SGHTA and FQGNSA. The ends lost 5 bases at V and 4 bases at J; junction bases unmatched: 7.

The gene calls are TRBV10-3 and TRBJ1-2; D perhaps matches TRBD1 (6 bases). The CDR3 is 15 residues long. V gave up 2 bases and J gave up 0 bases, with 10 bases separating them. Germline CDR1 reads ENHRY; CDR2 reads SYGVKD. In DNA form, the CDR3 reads TGTGCCATCAGTGAGACGGACAGAGCTAACTATGGCTACACCTTC. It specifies CAISETDRANYGYTF.

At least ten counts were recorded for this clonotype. CDR3 DNA sequence: TGTGCCAGCAAGACCCATGCAGGGGGTAAAGACAATGAGCAGTTCTTC. This translates into CASKTHAGGKDNEQFF. V and J are TRBV6-4 and TRBJ2-1, with TRBD1 matching over 7 bases. The germline gives CDR1 MRHNA, CDR2 SNTAGT. The CDR3 covers 16 residues. Unmatched junction bases numbered 14, after V lost 7 bases and J lost 5 bases.